Listed below are T cell receptor beta chains from one sample, sequenced in a study of T cell responses to AZD1222 COVID-19 vaccine. Produced via immunoSEQ multiplex PCR; TCRdb's table is partial and in-frame only. The sample includes some 120,000 clones, around 94% of them seen just once. Source: peripheral blood, taken on day 0 of AZD1222 vaccination. The receptors were gathered from an adult in good health. CDR3s include the opening cysteine and the closing phenylalanine or tryptophan. D genes are given only for firm matches. Size is omitted from some rows. Given values are once, few, many or a class for expanded clones.

NA | TRBJ2-4 | NA | TRBV19 | CASSIDRGAKNIQYF | TGTGCCAGTAGTATAGACAGGGGAGCCAAAAACATTCAGTACTTC
NA | TRBJ1-4 | NA | TRBV7-8 | CASSRLRGGNEKLFF | TGTGCCAGCAGCCGACTAAGGGGGGGGAATGAAAAACTGTTTTTT
NA | TRBJ2-7 | NA | TRBV11-2 | CASSASRVIVHEQYF | TGTGCCAGCAGCGCTAGCAGGGTTATAGTCCACGAGCAGTACTTC
NA | TRBJ2-7 | NA | TRBV7-2 | CASSLENYAPRQYF | TGTGCCAGCAGCTTAGAGAACTACGCCCCTCGGCAGTACTTC
NA | TRBJ1-2 | NA | TRBV29-1 | CSVKGVGYTF | TGCAGCGTAAAAGGGGTTGGCTACACCTTC
NA | TRBJ2-5 | NA | TRBV27 | CASSPRDTKETQYF | TGTGCCAGCAGTCCTCGGGACACAAAAGAGACCCAGTACTTC
NA | TRBJ1-1 | TRBD1 | TRBV7-9 | CALSQGATEAFF | TGTGCCTTATCCCAGGGGGCCACTGAAGCTTTCTTT
NA | TRBJ2-3 | NA | TRBV5-8 | CASSISDWTDTQYF | TGTGCCAGCAGCATTTCGGACTGGACAGATACGCAGTATTTT
NA | TRBJ2-7 | NA | TRBV6-5 | CASSYSQVNGNYEQYF | TGTGCCAGCAGTTACTCTCAGGTAAACGGAAACTACGAGCAGTACTTC
NA | TRBJ1-6 | NA | TRBV7-2 | CASSKGDSYNSPLHF | TGTGCCAGCAGTAAGGGGGACTCCTATAATTCACCCCTCCACTTT
NA | TRBJ1-1 | NA | TRBV7-2 | CASSRTGNTEAFF | TGTGCCAGCAGCCGAACAGGGAACACTGAAGCTTTCTTT
NA | TRBJ1-6 | TRBD1 | TRBV10-3 | CASAAGDRGNSPLHF | TGTGCCTCCGCTGCGGGGGACAGGGGCAATTCACCCCTCCACTTT
NA | TRBJ1-3 | NA | TRBV6-6 | CASSYINTIYF | TGTGCCAGCAGTTACATCAACACCATATATTTT
once | TRBJ1-5 | TRBD1 | TRBV7-7 | CASSLVHRGRVGQPQHF | TGTGCCAGCAGCTTAGTCCACAGGGGGCGCGTTGGACAGCCCCAGCATTTT
NA | TRBJ1-2 | NA | TRBV24-1 | CATSLDGEYGYTF | TGTGCCACCAGCCTGGACGGCGAGTATGGCTACACCTTC
once | TRBJ2-1 | NA | TRBV13 | CASSLNGGRWEQFF | TGTGCCAGCAGCTTAAACGGTGGGAGGTGGGAGCAGTTCTTC
once | TRBJ2-2 | NA | TRBV12-3/TRBV12-4 | CASRPDTGELFF | TGTGCCAGCAGACCTGACACCGGGGAGCTGTTTTTT
NA | TRBJ2-1 | TRBD2 | TRBV24-1 | CATSDPGTSGSYNEQFF | TGTGCCACCAGTGACCCTGGGACTAGCGGGAGCTACAATGAGCAGTTCTTC
NA | TRBJ1-1 | NA | TRBV3-1/TRBV3-2 | CASTTPLGTSYMNTEAFF | TGTGCCAGCACCACCCCCTTGGGGACATCCTACATGAACACTGAAGCTTTCTTT
NA | TRBJ2-7 | NA | TRBV10-3 | CAIRDTASYEQYF | TGTGCCATCAGGGACACTGCCTCCTACGAGCAGTACTTC
NA | TRBJ2-5 | NA | TRBV12-3/TRBV12-4 | CASRRTVGETQYF | TGTGCCAGCCGACGAACCGTAGGAGAGACCCAGTACTTC
NA | TRBJ2-1 | NA | TRBV18 | CASSPGQAPSGEQFF | TGTGCCAGCTCACCGGGGCAGGCCCCAAGCGGTGAGCAGTTCTTC
NA | TRBJ2-6 | NA | TRBV5-1 | CASSDTSGANVLTF | TGCGCCAGCAGCGATACATCTGGGGCCAACGTCCTGACTTTC
NA | TRBJ1-5 | NA | TRBV7-9 | CASSLDTSNSNQPQHF | TGTGCCAGCAGCCTGGACACCTCAAATAGCAATCAGCCCCAGCATTTT
NA | TRBJ2-2 | TRBD1 | TRBV5-1 | CASSPGQGNTGELFF | TGCGCCAGCAGCCCCGGACAGGGGAACACCGGGGAGCTGTTTTTT
NA | TRBJ1-1 | TRBD1 | TRBV6-5 | CASNRDRGHQAFF | TGTGCCAGCAATCGGGACAGGGGGCATCAGGCTTTCTTT
once | TRBJ2-5 | NA | TRBV10-3 | CAISEGNSPQETQYF | TGTGCCATCAGTGAAGGCAATAGCCCCCAAGAGACCCAGTACTTC
NA | TRBJ2-7 | TRBD2 | TRBV9 | CASSAGTSGSYEQYF | TGTGCCAGCAGCGCCGGGACTAGCGGGAGCTACGAGCAGTACTTC
NA | TRBJ1-5 | NA | TRBV9 | CASSVDLDQPQHF | TGTGCCAGCAGCGTCGACCTAGATCAGCCCCAGCATTTT
NA | TRBJ2-1 | NA | TRBV3-1/TRBV3-2 | CASSQDALPNEQFF | TGTGCCAGCAGCCAAGATGCACTCCCCAATGAGCAGTTCTTC
NA | TRBJ1-2 | TRBD1 | TRBV28 | CASREGTGGGYTF | TGTGCCAGCAGGGAAGGGACAGGGGGAGGCTACACCTTC
NA | TRBJ2-3 | NA | TRBV2 | CASSSGSSTDTQYF | TGTGCCAGCAGTTCAGGGAGTAGCACAGATACGCAGTATTTT
NA | TRBJ2-1 | NA | TRBV2 | CASSGDTSWGEQFF | TGTGCCAGCAGTGGGGACACCTCCTGGGGTGAGCAGTTCTTC
once | TRBJ2-1 | NA | TRBV7-9 | CASSLVVGFSNEQFF | TGTGCCAGCAGCTTAGTTGTCGGGTTTAGCAATGAGCAGTTCTTC
NA | TRBJ2-3 | TRBD2 | TRBV5-6 | CASSPRPAGGPRVTDTQYF | TGTGCCAGCAGCCCGAGGCCGGCGGGAGGGCCCCGCGTAACAGATACGCAGTATTTT
NA | TRBJ2-1 | NA | TRBV6-5 | CASTTAGYSYNEQFF | TGTGCCAGCACCACTGCGGGGTACTCCTACAATGAGCAGTTCTTC
once | TRBJ1-1 | TRBD1 | TRBV7-9 | CASSPSTGYFEAFF | TGTGCCAGCAGCCCCTCGACAGGGTACTTTGAAGCTTTCTTT
NA | TRBJ2-1 | NA | TRBV4-1 | CASSPVFDRYNEQFF | TGCGCCAGCAGCCCAGTCTTCGACCGCTACAATGAGCAGTTCTTC
NA | TRBJ1-5 | NA | TRBV6-1 | CASSDQGSNQPQHF | TGTGCCAGCAGTGATCAAGGGAGCAATCAGCCCCAGCATTTT
NA | TRBJ2-3 | NA | TRBV7-2 | CASRVSSFSTDTQYF | TGTGCCAGCAGGGTGAGCAGTTTCTCCACAGATACGCAGTATTTT
NA | TRBJ2-5 | NA | TRBV6-2/TRBV6-3 | CASSPGLYRIQETQYF | TGTGCCAGCAGCCCTGGACTTTACCGTATCCAAGAGACCCAGTACTTC
once | TRBJ1-5 | NA | TRBV6-1 | CASSKGQVTFDSNQPQHF | TGTGCCAGCAGTAAAGGGCAGGTCACCTTCGATAGCAATCAGCCCCAGCATTTT
NA | TRBJ2-2 | NA | TRBV7-9 | CASSSQQGNTGELFF | TGTGCCAGCAGCTCTCAACAGGGTAACACCGGGGAGCTGTTTTTT
NA | TRBJ2-1 | TRBD2 | TRBV18 | CASSPAGGSYNEQFF | TGTGCCAGCTCACCAGCGGGGGGCTCCTACAATGAGCAGTTCTTC
NA | TRBJ1-5 | NA | TRBV27 | CASSLSGGVPNQPQHF | TGTGCCAGCAGTTTATCAGGAGGGGTTCCCAATCAGCCCCAGCATTTT
NA | TRBJ2-7 | NA | TRBV6-6 | CASSQGLGEQYF | TGTGCCAGCAGCCAAGGCCTTGGCGAGCAGTACTTC
NA | TRBJ1-1 | NA | TRBV7-2 | CASSLWGVRGNTEAFF | TGTGCCAGCAGCTTATGGGGGGTTAGGGGCAACACTGAAGCTTTCTTT
NA | TRBJ2-3 | NA | TRBV28 | CASSDPGEGMWTDTQYF | TGTGCCAGCAGTGACCCAGGTGAGGGAATGTGGACAGATACGCAGTATTTT
NA | TRBJ1-2 | TRBD1 | TRBV30 | CAWRATGDGYTF | TGTGCCTGGAGAGCAACAGGGGATGGCTACACCTTC
NA | TRBJ1-2 | NA | TRBV7-6 | CASSAYGAAGYTF | TGTGCCAGCAGCGCCTATGGGGCGGCCGGCTACACCTTC
NA | TRBJ2-7 | TRBD2 | TRBV6-5 | CASSRTSVSYEQYF | TGTGCCAGCAGTCGGACTAGCGTTTCCTACGAGCAGTACTTC
NA | TRBJ2-1 | TRBD1 | TRBV3-1/TRBV3-2 | CASSQGDRGSGEQFF | TGTGCCAGCAGCCAAGGTGACAGGGGTTCGGGTGAGCAGTTCTTC
NA | TRBJ2-7 | NA | TRBV7-9 | CASSLSSYEQYF | TGTGCCAGCAGCCTGAGCTCCTACGAGCAGTACTTC
NA | TRBJ2-3 | NA | TRBV24-1 | CATSDHRDTQYF | TGTGCCACCAGTGACCATAGGGATACGCAGTATTTT
once | TRBJ1-1 | NA | TRBV7-2 | CASSWLQGFQGGAFF | TGTGCCAGCAGCTGGCTACAGGGATTCCAAGGAGGAGCTTTCTTT
NA | TRBJ2-1 | NA | TRBV7-8 | CASSNPAGTHVVSSYNEQFF | TGTGCCAGCAGCAACCCGGCCGGGACTCATGTCGTGTCCTCCTACAATGAGCAGTTCTTC
NA | TRBJ1-1 | TRBD1 | TRBV15 | CATSRKTGDTEAFF | TGTGCCACCAGCAGAAAGACAGGGGACACTGAAGCTTTCTTT
once | TRBJ1-1 | NA | TRBV27 | CASSLWMGGSGTEAFF | TGTGCCAGCAGTTTATGGATGGGGGGCTCGGGGACTGAAGCTTTCTTT
NA | TRBJ2-1 | NA | TRBV7-9 | CASRDRRSSYNEQFF | TGTGCCAGCAGGGACCGAAGAAGCTCCTACAATGAGCAGTTCTTC